This passage covers 20 T cell receptor beta chains from one sample sequenced in a study of blood T cell repertoires in COVID-19. Clones were read by immunoSEQ multiplex PCR, and TCRdb kept only the in-frame ones, dropping some. The sample lists under 250,000 clones, 87% seen once, with just over 2.5% in the top ten. Sequenced: PBMCs or T cells enriched from blood (not recorded which). These receptors originate from a woman aged 25 to 39 with acute COVID-19.

V is TRBV10-3 and J is TRBJ2-7, with 10 bases matching TRBD1. Germline CDR1 is ENHRY and CDR2 is SYGVKD. The CDR3 has 16 amino acids. Losses at the gene ends were 4 bases for V and 5 bases for J; bases not matched to a gene: 11. CDR3 protein: CAISGLGQGSPDEQYF. The DNA of the CDR3 is TGTGCCATCAGTGGTTTGGGACAGGGGTCGCCCGACGAGCAGTACTTC.

This clone was picked up many times. This rearrangement joins TRBV7-9 to TRBJ2-7; D gene uncertain. V was shortened by 4 bases and J by 5 bases, with 9 bases between the two germline ends. Per germline, CDR1 SEHNR and CDR2 FQNEAQ (reference sequence). The CDR3 spans 12 residues. DNA of the CDR3: TGTGCCAGCAGCTCCGCAGTGAACGAGCAGTACTTC. Protein sequence: CASSSAVNEQYF.

The gene calls are TRBV6-5 and TRBJ1-2; no clear D gene. Germline-derived CDR1 and CDR2 are MNHEY and SVGAGI. The CDR3 totals 13 residues. V was trimmed by 4 bases and J by 5 bases, leaving 11 bases between them. Here the CDR3 reads CASSSRHPYGYTF. CDR3 coding DNA: TGTGCCAGCAGTTCCCGACACCCTTATGGCTACACCTTC.

The chain joins TRBV25-1 to TRBJ2-7; D may be TRBD2 (5 bases). The length of the CDR3 is 17 residues. Germline loops: CDR1 MGHDK, CDR2 SYGVNS. Trimming took off 4 bases at V and 3 bases at J, with 22 bases between the two ends. The CDR3 DNA follows: TGTGCCAGCAGTGGCCCTCGGGATCACGGGATCGGCTACGAGCAGTACTTC. Translated: CASSGPRDHGIGYEQYF.

The V gene is TRBV18, the J gene TRBJ1-4; no clear D. V was pared by 1 base and J by 4 bases, with 7 bases between. CDR3 length: 14 amino acids. Per germline, CDR1 KGHSH and CDR2 LQKENI. CDR3 residues: CASSPQSGNEKLFF. The CDR3 region has the DNA TGTGCCAGCTCACCACAGTCGGGTAATGAAAAACTGTTTTTT.

The rearrangement joins TRBV12-3 or TRBV12-4 to TRBJ2-1; no firm D call. V shed 6 bases and J shed 7 bases, with 13 bases lying between them. The CDR3 covers 13 residues. CDR3 amino acids: CASRPSFRNEQFF. The DNA for the CDR3 is TGTGCCAGCAGACCATCGTTCAGGAATGAGCAGTTCTTC.

The V gene is TRBV18, the J gene TRBJ2-3; D gene uncertain. This CDR3 contains 13 residues. Germline V gene sequence: CDR1 KGHSH, CDR2 LQKENI. V lost 5 bases and J 2 bases, leaving 8 bases between the germline ends. As DNA, the CDR3 is TGTGCCAGCTCAGATGGGCCCACAGATACGCAGTATTTT. Protein sequence: CASSDGPTDTQYF.

This chain uses TRBV11-2 with TRBJ2-1; the match to TRBD2 covers 11 bases. Germline V gene data show CDR1 as SGHAT and CDR2 as FQNNGV. Trimming took 5 bases from V and 5 from J; bases not matched to a gene: 5. This CDR3 has 15 residues. In nucleotides, the CDR3 is TGTGCCAGCAGCCTAACTAGCGGGGGTAACAATGAGCAGTTCTTC. Amino acid sequence: CASSLTSGGNNEQFF.

This chain joins TRBV7-8 and TRBJ2-7; 7 bases fit TRBD1. Germline-derived CDR1 and CDR2 are SGHVS and FQNEAQ. The CDR3 sequence is 14 residues long. The V gene end was trimmed by 5 bases and the J gene end by 3 bases; junction bases not matched to a gene: 7. Here the CDR3 reads CASSIDRAGYEQYF. In nucleotides, the CDR3 is TGTGCCAGCAGCATCGACAGGGCCGGCTACGAGCAGTACTTC.

J is TRBJ1-1 and V is TRBV6-5; D gene unclear. Trimming removed 7 bases from V and 1 base from J, with 16 bases in between. CDR3 size: 15 residues. Germline V gene data show CDR1 as MNHEY and CDR2 as SVGAGI. CDR3 sequence: CASTTPRLANTEAFF. CDR3 DNA sequence: TGTGCCAGCACCACCCCTAGACTTGCGAACACTGAAGCTTTCTTT.

The gene calls are TRBV7-9 and TRBJ1-2, with 8 positions matching TRBD1. J was trimmed by 3 bases and V by 5 bases; bases with no gene match: 14. The CDR3 spans 17 residues. CDR1 SEHNR and CDR2 FQNEAQ come from the germline V gene (reference sequence). The CDR3 loop is CASSVGQHRGWDYGYTF. In DNA form, the CDR3 reads TGTGCCAGCAGCGTCGGACAGCACAGGGGGTGGGACTATGGCTACACCTTC.

The J gene is TRBJ2-1, the V gene TRBV7-2, with D perhaps matching TRBD2 (6 bases). The length of the CDR3 is 18 residues. Germline V gives CDR1 SGHTA, CDR2 FQGNSA. Trimming stripped 0 bases from V and 3 bases from J, with 18 bases between. CDR3 loop: CASSLATLRAGLYNEQFF. For the CDR3, the DNA is TGTGCCAGCAGCTTAGCGACTTTGAGGGCGGGACTCTACAATGAGCAGTTCTTC.

The genes are TRBV27 and TRBJ2-2; perhaps TRBD2 as D (5 bases). The germline V and J ends were trimmed by 7 bases and 4 bases, with 10 bases remaining between them. This CDR3 is built from 13 residues. Germline values: CDR1 MNHEY, CDR2 SMNVEV (reference sequence). In DNA, the CDR3 is TGTGCCAGCATCCATCGGGGCACCGGGGAGCTGTTTTTT. It codes for CASIHRGTGELFF.

The chain has TRBV3-1 (or the pseudogene TRBV3-2) and TRBJ1-6, with D maybe TRBD1 (5 bases). Germline-derived CDR1 and CDR2 are LGHDT and YNNKEL (reference sequence). This CDR3 has 17 amino acids. Trimming pared 4 bases from V and 7 bases from J, leaving 20 bases between. The CDR3 is CASSPSNLRVRNSPLHF. CDR3 nucleotides: TGTGCCAGCAGCCCGTCAAACCTCAGGGTTAGGAATTCACCCCTCCACTTT.

V usage is TRBV7-9 and J usage is TRBJ1-2; possible D gene TRBD1, 5 bases. V was shortened by 5 bases and J by 2 bases, with 12 bases between the two germline ends. This CDR3 is built from 14 residues. The germline CDR1 and CDR2 sequences are SEHNR and FQNEAQ (reference sequence). CDR3 sequence: CASSIGSGNYGYTF. In DNA form, the CDR3 reads TGTGCCAGCAGCATAGGGTCAGGGAACTATGGCTACACCTTC. Using reference TRBV7-9 and TRBJ1-2 for the parts outside the CDR3, the full variable domain is DTGVSQNPRHKITKRGQNVTFRCDPISEHNRLYWYRQTLGQGPEFLTYFQNEAQLEKSRLLSDRFSAERPKGSFSTLEIQRTEQGDSAMYLCASSIGSGNYGYTFGSGTRLTVV.

The chain has TRBV27 and TRBJ1-1, with 7 bases that match TRBD1. This CDR3 region has 15 residues. J was trimmed by 1 base and V by 3 bases; bases with no gene match: 5. From germline, CDR1 is MNHEY and CDR2 SMNVEV (reference sequence). The CDR3 DNA sequence: TGTGCCAGCAGTTTCGGACCAGGGGGGAACACTGAAGCTTTCTTT. Protein product: CASSFGPGGNTEAFF.

The CDR3 reads CASSPLKGELDTEAFF. The CDR3 DNA follows: TGTGCCAGTAGTCCCCTTAAAGGGGAATTGGACACTGAAGCTTTCTTT. The J gene is TRBJ1-1, the V gene TRBV19; possibly TRBD1 for D (5 bases). The CDR3 sequence is 16 residues long. Germline V gene data show CDR1 as LNHDA and CDR2 as SQIVND (reference sequence). Trimming cost V 5 bases and J 3 bases, with 19 bases left between them.

The chain carries TRBV27 and TRBJ1-2, with 9 bases that match TRBD1. Unmatched junction bases numbered 4, after V lost 3 bases and J lost 5 bases. From germline, CDR1 is MNHEY and CDR2 SMNVEV (reference sequence). CDR3 length: 14 residues. The CDR3 bases are TGTGCCAGCAGTTTCCGTGGGACAGGGTATGGCTACACCTTC. It specifies CASSFRGTGYGYTF.

This chain uses TRBV6-1 with TRBJ2-7, with a weak D call TRBD2 (5 bases). Trimming removed 6 bases at V and 4 bases at J, with 19 bases between. CDR1 and CDR2 (germline): MNHNS, SASEGT. The CDR3 runs 15 residues. CDR3 sequence (DNA): TGTGCCAGCAGACTGTCCCCGGCCAGCGGATACGAGCAGTACTTC. Protein product: CASRLSPASGYEQYF.

This clone has a single count. The chain joins TRBV6-6 to TRBJ2-7; D is unresolved. V was pared by 4 bases and J by 0 bases, with 16 bases between. The CDR3 is 16 residues long. CDR1 is MNHNY and CDR2 is SVGAGI in the germline V gene (reference sequence). The CDR3 DNA reads TGTGCCAGCAGTTCACCCCGGGTCTTGAGCTCCTACGAGCAGTACTTC. The encoded protein is CASSSPRVLSSYEQYF.